The 26 T cell receptor beta chains below come from one sample, sequenced in a study of vaccination effects on CD4 cells after COVID-19. Assay used: immunoSEQ multiplex PCR; TCRdb lists only in-frame clones, some missing. The data hold roughly 63,000 clones, with around three quarters observed a single time. With the ViraFEST assay, the study expanded antigen-specific CD4+ T cells using viral peptide pools, then sequenced them. Isolating CD4+ T cells followed approximately nine days of culture. Neither prior SARS-CoV-2 infection nor positive nucleocapsid antibodies were present in the vaccine recipients. The antigens for these receptors are not known. The specimen was CD4+ T cells from PBMCs cultured with HCoV-OC43 spike peptides, collected before COVID-19 vaccination. Subset denoted: HCoV-OC43 spike overlapping peptide pool stimulation. All receptors derive from a human donor who received a COVID-19 vaccine.

The chain employs TRBV2 and TRBJ2-6; 9 bases are shared with TRBD1. Trimming at V came to 6 bases and at J to 1 base, leaving 10 bases not matched to a gene. Germline-derived CDR1 and CDR2 are SNHLY and FYNNEI. This CDR3 has 18 residues. DNA for the CDR3: TGTGCCAGCAGGACCCCGGGGACAGGGCTTTCTGGGGCCAACGTCCTGACTTTC. It is translated as CASRTPGTGLSGANVLTF.

The genes are TRBV7-9 and TRBJ1-5; no clear D gene. Germline-derived CDR1 and CDR2 are SEHNR and FQNEAQ (reference sequence). The ends were cut back, 2 bases at V and 6 bases at J, with 14 bases in the middle. CDR3 length: 15 residues. The CDR3 spells CASSLSGSRGQPQHF. CDR3 DNA sequence: TGTGCCAGCAGCTTATCTGGGAGCCGGGGTCAGCCCCAGCATTTT.

The CDR3: CASSIVGTGGSPREQFF. In DNA form, the CDR3 reads TGTGCCAGCAGCATAGTAGGGACAGGGGGCTCCCCTCGAGAGCAGTTCTTC. V usage is TRBV5-6 and J usage is TRBJ2-1; 12 bases agree with TRBD1. CDR1 and CDR2 from the germline V gene are SGHDT and YYEEEE. Trimming at V came to 4 bases and at J to 10 bases, leaving 15 bases not matched to a gene. CDR3 length: 17 amino acids.

DNA of the CDR3: TGCAGCGTTTTACTCCCCGGGGAGCTGTTTTTT. Translation gives CSVLLPGELFF. The genes are TRBV29-1 and TRBJ2-2; D gene ambiguous. V lost 5 bases, J lost 6 bases, and 7 bases lay in between. Germline V lookup: CDR1 SQVTM, CDR2 ANQGSEA. The CDR3 totals 11 residues.

This clone occurred a few times. The chain has TRBV5-1 and TRBJ1-2, with 7 bases lining up with TRBD1. CDR3 length: 13 amino acids. The germline gives CDR1 SGHRS, CDR2 YFSETQ. V trimming: 3 bases; J trimming: 4 bases; junction bases outside the gene matches: 3. As DNA, the CDR3 is TGCGCCAGCAGCTACGGGACAGCCTATGGCTACACCTTC. Residues: CASSYGTAYGYTF.

This clone has only a few counts. The rearrangement uses TRBV6-2 or TRBV6-3 and TRBJ2-2; D remains unclear. Germline CDR1 reads MNHEY; CDR2 reads SVGEGT. Trimming left V 2 bases short and J 1 base short, with 14 bases between. This CDR3 is 17 amino acids long. The CDR3 loop is CASSYAPGSRNTGELFF. In DNA, the CDR3 is TGTGCCAGCAGTTACGCCCCAGGTTCGCGGAACACCGGGGAGCTGTTTTTT.

The chain links TRBV30 to TRBJ1-1; no definite D call. CDR1 GTSNPN and CDR2 SVGIG come from the germline V gene (reference sequence). The CDR3 totals 16 residues. V gave up 1 base and J gave up 0 bases, with 15 bases separating them. CDR3 loop: CAWSARVSGMNTEAFF. DNA for the CDR3: TGTGCCTGGAGTGCTAGGGTCTCCGGAATGAACACTGAAGCTTTCTTT.

This clone was recorded a few times. The chain has TRBV2 and TRBJ1-3, with D perhaps matching TRBD1 (6 bases). V gave up 5 bases and J gave up 7 bases, with 9 bases separating them. The CDR3 covers 12 residues. Germline V gene sequence: CDR1 SNHLY, CDR2 FYNNEI. CDR3 loop: CASSPRGNTIYF. CDR3 in DNA: TGTGCCAGCAGTCCGAGGGGGAACACCATATATTTT. Complete variable domain (other parts from reference TRBV2 and TRBJ1-3): EPEVTQTPSHQVTQMGQEVILRCVPISNHLYFYWYRQILGQKVEFLVSFYNNEISEKSEIFDDQFSVERPDGSNFTLKIRSTKLEDSAMYFCASSPRGNTIYFGEGSWLTVV.

The genes are TRBV19 and TRBJ2-5; D might be TRBD1 or TRBD2, each matching 5 bases. The V end lost 4 bases, the J end lost 2 bases, and 11 bases lay between the germline ends. Germline lookup yields CDR1 LNHDA and CDR2 SQIVND (reference sequence). This CDR3 spans 14 amino acids. This chain's CDR3 is CASSTGTFQETQYF. DNA of the CDR3: TGTGCCAGTAGTACGGGGACGTTTCAAGAGACCCAGTACTTC.

The chain employs TRBV5-4 and TRBJ1-1, with 8 nucleotides matching TRBD1. Germline lookup yields CDR1 SGHNT and CDR2 YYREEE (reference sequence). The CDR3 totals 15 residues. V lost 5 bases, J lost 1 base, and 7 bases stayed unmatched. CDR3 nucleotides: TGTGCCAGCAGGCCCAGGGGGCGAGGGAACACTGAAGCTTTCTTT. This codes for CASRPRGRGNTEAFF.

V is TRBV5-8 and J is TRBJ2-7; perhaps TRBD1 as D (6 bases). Trimming removed 1 base from V and 5 bases from J, with 19 bases in between. The CDR3 contains 16 residues. Germline CDR1 is SGHTS and CDR2 is YDEGEE. In nucleotides, the CDR3 is TGTGCCAGCAGCTTGTCCCTCGGCCTCAGGGGAGACGAGCAGTACGTC. This gives the protein CASSLSLGLRGDEQYV.

V and J are TRBV5-1 and TRBJ2-7; a weak D match, TRBD2 (6 bases). The CDR3 loop spans 15 amino acids. The germline V gene has CDR1 SGHRS and CDR2 YFSETQ. V dropped 0 bases and J dropped 7 bases, with 17 bases sitting between them. The CDR3 is CASSLGLTGVEEQYV. The CDR3 DNA sequence: TGCGCCAGCAGCTTGGGTCTAACGGGAGTAGAAGAGCAGTACGTC.

The chain couples TRBV5-1 to TRBJ2-2; perhaps TRBD2 as D (6 bases). The CDR3 runs to 15 residues. Germline V CDR1 and CDR2: SGHRS, YFSETQ. Trimming shortened V by 0 bases and J by 2 bases, and 8 bases separated the two germline ends. The CDR3 sequence: CASSLGAGNTGELFF. In DNA form, the CDR3 reads TGCGCCAGCAGCTTGGGCGCGGGAAACACCGGGGAGCTGTTTTTT.

V usage is TRBV5-5 and J usage is TRBJ2-5; 8 positions agree with TRBD2. Unmatched junction bases numbered 1, after V lost 4 bases and J lost 2 bases. Germline assignment: CDR1 SGHKS and CDR2 YYEKEE (reference sequence). The length of the CDR3 is 13 residues. The CDR3 loop reads CASSPGGQETQYF. In nucleotides, the CDR3 is TGTGCCAGCAGCCCGGGGGGGCAAGAGACCCAGTACTTC.

The gene calls are TRBV5-5 and TRBJ1-4, with 7 positions matching TRBD1. This CDR3 has 16 residues. Germline values: CDR1 SGHKS, CDR2 YYEKEE (reference sequence). The J segment lost 4 bases and the V segment lost 3 bases, leaving 9 bases of the junction unmatched. The CDR3 is CASSSRTGTNNEKLFF. For the CDR3, the DNA is TGTGCCAGCAGCTCTCGGACAGGAACAAATAATGAAAAACTGTTTTTT.

V usage is TRBV27 and J usage is TRBJ1-2; 10 bases match TRBD1. The V gene end was trimmed by 6 bases and the J gene end by 4 bases; junction bases not matched to a gene: 11. This CDR3 is built from 16 residues. CDR1 is MNHEY, CDR2 SMNVEV, per germline (reference sequence). Here the CDR3 reads CASRPSRDRGGYGYTF. As DNA, the CDR3 is TGTGCCAGCAGACCCTCCCGGGACAGGGGAGGCTATGGCTACACCTTC.

As to this clone: Germline is not matched at one junction end, which may reflect a read error. This rearrangement joins TRBV6-1 to TRBJ1-2, with D tentatively TRBD1 (6 bases). The CDR3 has 12 residues. Germline V gene data show CDR1 as MNHNS and CDR2 as SASEGT. CDR3 protein: CASSDAPGEGEF. CDR3 DNA sequence: TGTGCCAGCAGTGACGCACCAGGGGAAGGGGAGTTC.

The rearrangement uses TRBV2 and TRBJ1-1; the D is unclear. The CDR3 is made up of 14 amino acids. Germline CDR1 reads SNHLY; CDR2 reads FYNNEI. V lost 7 bases and J 8 bases, leaving 20 bases between the germline ends. CDR3 in amino acids: CASIRRAGAWEAFF. Written as DNA, the CDR3 is TGTGCCAGCATCCGAAGGGCAGGCGCGTGGGAAGCTTTCTTT.

This chain joins TRBV18 and TRBJ2-2; D ambiguous. The CDR3 contains 14 residues. Trimming took 3 bases from V and 1 from J, leaving 6 bases between them. Germline V lookup: CDR1 KGHSH, CDR2 LQKENI. The CDR3 reads CASSPLMNTGELFF. The CDR3 DNA sequence: TGTGCCAGCTCACCTCTTATGAACACCGGGGAGCTGTTTTTT.

To note about this clone: The DNA is left out, because the CDR3 cannot be placed on it with certainty; the CDR3 is given as TCRdb lists it. The rearrangement uses TRBV27 and TRBJ1-1; the table's D call of TRBD1 was not tested on the DNA. Germline assignment: CDR1 MNHEY and CDR2 SMNVEV (reference sequence). The CDR3 contains 17 residues when both ends are counted. CDR3 in amino acids: CASSSAPGQQSGTEAFF.

The chain has TRBV24-1 and TRBJ1-1; TRBD1 agrees at 7 bases. From germline, CDR1 is KGHDR and CDR2 SFDVKD. Trimming took 10 bases from V and 2 from J; bases not matched to a gene: 6. The length of the CDR3 is 13 residues. The CDR3 DNA follows: TGTGCCACGCGGGACAGAAGAAACACTGAAGCTTTCTTT. It yields the protein CATRDRRNTEAFF.

The V gene is TRBV7-2, the J gene TRBJ1-3; D ambiguous. V dropped 2 bases and J dropped 4 bases, with 9 bases sitting between them. The CDR3 covers 14 residues. The germline V gene encodes CDR1 SGHTA and CDR2 FQGNSA. The CDR3 sequence: CASSLRLGGNTIYF. The CDR3, as DNA: TGTGCCAGCAGCTTACGGTTGGGGGGAAACACCATATATTTT.

The V call is TRBV5-4, the J call TRBJ2-3; 9 nucleotides align to TRBD2. Germline V CDR1 and CDR2: SGHNT, YYREEE (reference sequence). The V gene end was trimmed by 0 bases and the J gene end by 2 bases; junction bases not matched to a gene: 7. This CDR3 region has 17 residues. CDR3 amino acids: CASSLARGGGATDTQYF. The CDR3 nucleotides read TGTGCCAGCAGCTTGGCACGTGGCGGGGGGGCCACAGATACGCAGTATTTT.

V and J are TRBV2 and TRBJ2-3, with D possibly matching TRBD2 (7 bases). Looked up from germline, CDR1 is SNHLY and CDR2 is FYNNEI. The CDR3 covers 16 residues. Trimming removed 3 bases at V and 2 bases at J, with 15 bases between. The CDR3 bases are TGTGCCAGCAGTGATGAAGGGGGGGCCGCCACAGATACGCAGTATTTT. Its protein is CASSDEGGAATDTQYF.

The chain uses TRBV19 and TRBJ1-1; no definite D call. CDR1 and CDR2 from the germline V gene are LNHDA and SQIVND (reference sequence). CDR3 length: 12 residues. Trimming stripped 3 bases from V and 1 base from J, with 3 bases between. The CDR3 nucleotides read TGTGCCAGTAGTATGACGAACACTGAAGCTTTCTTT. Translating gives CASSMTNTEAFF.

V and J are TRBV5-1 and TRBJ2-5, with D unresolved. The CDR3 loop spans 14 amino acids. The V gene's germline CDR1 is SGHRS and CDR2 YFSETQ. V shed 0 bases and J shed 4 bases, with 10 bases lying between them. Here the CDR3 reads CASSLVSGGETQYF. CDR3 in DNA: TGCGCCAGCAGCTTGGTGTCAGGCGGAGAGACCCAGTACTTC. The full variable domain, completed using reference TRBV5-1 and TRBJ2-5, is KAGVTQTPRYLIKTRGQQVTLSCSPISGHRSVSWYQQTPGQGLQFLFEYFSETQRNKGNFPGRFSGRQFSNSRSEMNVSTLELGDSALYLCASSLVSGGETQYFGPGTRLLVL.